Below, one T cell receptor (beta chain) is given with its context. What it binds is not known. The immunoSEQ assay was version 4, run in survey mode. Clones were sequenced by immunoSEQ multiplex PCR, and TCRdb holds only the in-frame ones, with some missing. This repertoire shows tens of thousands of clones, approximately 72% found once; its top ten account for approximately 3%. This specimen comes from a study of persistence of HIV-infected CD4 T cells. Per germline, CDR1 WNHNN and CDR2 SYGVQD (reference sequence). The V and J ends lost 0 bases and 5 bases respectively, with 13 bases between them. This CDR3 contains 15 residues. Cells were stimulated with CMV-infected fibroblast lysates at roughly 9.1 ug/mL. Sorted nonresponding memory CD4+ T cells were CD40L-negative, CD69-negative, CD45RO-high. Inclusion required CMV-positive serology and CD4+ counts above 400 cells/uL. For approximately 17 hours, CD8-depleted PBMCs received anti-CD28/CD49d costimulation, a CD40-blocking antibody and enfuvirtide.

This clonotype was obtained from an adult man with HIV who was CMV-seropositive. The starting material was CD4+ T cells sorted from PBMCs after approximately 20-hour stimulation, obtained from a patient who received antiretroviral therapy. The rearrangement links TRBV10-1 to TRBJ1-1, with a weak D call TRBD1 (6 bases). The CDR3 region has the DNA TGCGCCAGCAGTGAGTCGAATTATAGGGGGACTGAAGCTTTCTTT. This translates into CASSESNYRGTEAFF.